This T cell receptor (beta chain) stems from a study of blood T cell repertoires in COVID-19. Study overall: Researchers got acute and convalescent COVID-19 samples from the United States, Italy and Spain. PBMCs, B-cell-depleted T cells, or T cells provided the cDNA or gDNA that made up the material.

This CDR3 spans 15 amino acids. CDR1 is LGHDT and CDR2 is YNNKEL in the germline V gene (reference sequence). After removal of 4 bases from V and 10 bases from J, the junction contained 7 bases not matched to a gene. Original data processing: Using reference gene primer amplification, nucleated cell counts were estimated. Profiled with immunoSEQ multiplex PCR; TCRdb holds only in-frame clones, not every one. V and J calls and clone size are given by that table; D and trimming were obtained from the DNA. The repertoire includes some 40,000 clones, 78% of them detected once, and over 15% sits in the top ten.

This sequence was found in a man aged 65 to 79 with acute or convalescent COVID-19. The rearrangement uses TRBV3-1 (or the pseudogene TRBV3-2) and TRBJ2-1; the match to TRBD2 covers 13 bases. Sequenced input: peripheral blood. The CDR3 nucleotides are TGTGCCAGCAGCCGAACTAGCGGGGGGGCCGGAGAGCAGTTCTTC. It translates to CASSRTSGGAGEQFF.